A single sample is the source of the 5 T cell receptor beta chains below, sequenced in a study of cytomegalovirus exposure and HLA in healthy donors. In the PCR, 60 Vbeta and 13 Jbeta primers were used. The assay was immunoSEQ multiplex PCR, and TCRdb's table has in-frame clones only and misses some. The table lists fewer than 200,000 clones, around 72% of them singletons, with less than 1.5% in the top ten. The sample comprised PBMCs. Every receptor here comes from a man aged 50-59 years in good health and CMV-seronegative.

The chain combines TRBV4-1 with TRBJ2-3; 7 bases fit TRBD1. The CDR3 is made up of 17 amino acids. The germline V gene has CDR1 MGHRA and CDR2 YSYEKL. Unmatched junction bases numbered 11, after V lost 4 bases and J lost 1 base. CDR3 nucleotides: TGCGCCAGCAGCCGAGGGGGCTCGCTTCATGGCACAGATACGCAGTATTTT. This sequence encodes CASSRGGSLHGTDTQYF.

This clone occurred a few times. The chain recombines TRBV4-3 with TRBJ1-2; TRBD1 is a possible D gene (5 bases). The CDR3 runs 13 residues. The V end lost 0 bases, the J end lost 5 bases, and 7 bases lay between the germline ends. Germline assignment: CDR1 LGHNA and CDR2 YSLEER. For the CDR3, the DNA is TGCGCCAGCAGCCAAGAAAAGGGGTATGGCTACACCTTC. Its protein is CASSQEKGYGYTF.

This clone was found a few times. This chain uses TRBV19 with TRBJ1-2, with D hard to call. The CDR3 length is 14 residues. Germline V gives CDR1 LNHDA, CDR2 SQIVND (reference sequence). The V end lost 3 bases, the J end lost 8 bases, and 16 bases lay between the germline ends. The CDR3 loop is CASSMTGSPLGYTF. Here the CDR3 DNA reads TGTGCCAGTAGTATGACGGGTAGTCCCCTAGGCTACACCTTC.

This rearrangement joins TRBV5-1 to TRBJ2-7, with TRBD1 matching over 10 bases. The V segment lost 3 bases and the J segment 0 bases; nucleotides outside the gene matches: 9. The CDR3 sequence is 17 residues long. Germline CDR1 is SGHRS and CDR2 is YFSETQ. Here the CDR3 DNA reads TGCGCCAGCAGCTCGAGACAGGGGGCACAAAGCTCCTACGAGCAGTACTTC. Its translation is CASSSRQGAQSSYEQYF. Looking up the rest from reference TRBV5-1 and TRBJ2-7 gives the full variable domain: KAGVTQTPRYLIKTRGQQVTLSCSPISGHRSVSWYQQTPGQGLQFLFEYFSETQRNKGNFPGRFSGRQFSNSRSEMNVSTLELGDSALYLCASSSRQGAQSSYEQYFGPGTRLTVT.

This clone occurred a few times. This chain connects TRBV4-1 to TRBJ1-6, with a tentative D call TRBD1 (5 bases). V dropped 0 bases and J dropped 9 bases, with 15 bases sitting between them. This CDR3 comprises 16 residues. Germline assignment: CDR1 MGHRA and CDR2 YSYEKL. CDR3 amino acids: CASSQDGHRSFSPLHF. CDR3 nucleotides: TGCGCCAGCAGCCAAGACGGGCACAGGAGTTTTTCACCCCTCCACTTT.